This T cell receptor (beta chain) was captured by sequencing in a study of CD8 T cells in Susac syndrome. Concerning this clonotype: What it recognizes is unknown.

The individuals used as controls were healthy donors who had been matched for both age and sex. Negative isolation was applied to CD8+ and CD4+ T cells, and FACS enrichment was applied to TEMRA cells. The authors reverse transcribed roughly 0.5 to 1 ug RNA with random hexamers. Amplification of the TCR beta CDR3 was carried out by immunoSEQ multiplex PCR, which spanned a total of 54 Vbeta and 13 Jbeta segments. One entry per CDR3 protein, called by TCRdb with MiXCR from the immunoSEQ multiplex PCR reads. This table has about 85,000 distinct CDR3 sequences, around 94% appearing once. Regarding the study as a whole: The study recognized that its TCR sequencing and HLA analysis covered a relatively small number of individuals.

The sequence was obtained from a human donor in good health. Sequenced material: CD8+ T cells from PBMCs.

The CDR3 spells CASSLSTNTEAFF. The CDR3, as DNA: TGTGCCAGCAGTTTATCTACGAACACTGAAGCTTTCTTT. The V gene is TRBV27, the J gene TRBJ1-1; D not certain. CDR1 is MNHEY, CDR2 SMNVEV, per germline (reference sequence). V lost 0 bases and J lost 1, with 3 bases in between. The CDR3 extends over 13 amino acids.